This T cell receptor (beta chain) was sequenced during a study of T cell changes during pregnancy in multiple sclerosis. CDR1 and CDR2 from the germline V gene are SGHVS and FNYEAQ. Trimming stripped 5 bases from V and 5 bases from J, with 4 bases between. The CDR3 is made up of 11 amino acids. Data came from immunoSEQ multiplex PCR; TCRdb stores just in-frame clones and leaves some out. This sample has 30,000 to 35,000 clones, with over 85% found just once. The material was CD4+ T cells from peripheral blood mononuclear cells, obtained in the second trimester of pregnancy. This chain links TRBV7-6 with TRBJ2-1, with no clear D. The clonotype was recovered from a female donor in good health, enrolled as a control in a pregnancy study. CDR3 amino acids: CASSQNNEQFF. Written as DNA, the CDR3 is TGTGCCAGCAGCCAAAACAATGAGCAGTTCTTC.